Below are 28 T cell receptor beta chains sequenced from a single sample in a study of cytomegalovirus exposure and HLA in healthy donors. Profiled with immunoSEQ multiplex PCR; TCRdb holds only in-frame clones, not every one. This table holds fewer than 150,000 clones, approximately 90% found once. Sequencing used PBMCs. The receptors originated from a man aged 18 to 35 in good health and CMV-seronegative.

Written as DNA, the CDR3 is TGTGCCAGCAGTTGGCTCCGGGACAGGAAAAACATTCAGTACTTC. Its protein is CASSWLRDRKNIQYF. V and J are TRBV28 and TRBJ2-4; 8 nucleotides align to TRBD1. The CDR3 runs 15 residues. V shed 4 bases and J 4 bases; nucleotides not matched to a gene: 6. Germline V gene sequence: CDR1 MDHEN, CDR2 SYDVKM. Full variable domain (outside the CDR3, taken from reference TRBV28 and TRBJ2-4): DVKVTQSSRYLVKRTGEKVFLECVQDMDHENMFWYRQDPGLGLRLIYFSYDVKMKEKGDIPEGYSVSREKKERFSLILESASTNQTSMYLCASSWLRDRKNIQYFGAGTRLSVL.

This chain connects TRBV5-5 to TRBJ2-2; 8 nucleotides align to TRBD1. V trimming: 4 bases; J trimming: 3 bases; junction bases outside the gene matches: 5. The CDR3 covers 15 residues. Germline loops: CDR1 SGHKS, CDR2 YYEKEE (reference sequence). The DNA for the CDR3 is TGTGCCAGCAGCAGGACAGGGTGGGACACCGGGGAGCTGTTTTTT. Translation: CASSRTGWDTGELFF.

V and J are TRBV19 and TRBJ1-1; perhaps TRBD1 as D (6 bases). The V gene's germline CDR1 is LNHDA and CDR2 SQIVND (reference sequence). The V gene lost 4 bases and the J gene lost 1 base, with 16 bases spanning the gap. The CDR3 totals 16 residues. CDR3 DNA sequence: TGTGCCAGTAGTAGGGGGACATTGGCGGGGAACACTGAAGCTTTCTTT. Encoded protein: CASSRGTLAGNTEAFF.

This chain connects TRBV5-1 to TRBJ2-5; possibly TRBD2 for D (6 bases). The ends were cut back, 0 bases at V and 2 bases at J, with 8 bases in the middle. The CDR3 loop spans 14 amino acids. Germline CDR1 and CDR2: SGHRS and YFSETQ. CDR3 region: CASSLAGVQETQYF. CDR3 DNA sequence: TGCGCCAGCAGCTTGGCGGGGGTTCAAGAGACCCAGTACTTC. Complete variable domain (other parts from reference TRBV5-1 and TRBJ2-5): KAGVTQTPRYLIKTRGQQVTLSCSPISGHRSVSWYQQTPGQGLQFLFEYFSETQRNKGNFPGRFSGRQFSNSRSEMNVSTLELGDSALYLCASSLAGVQETQYFGPGTRLLVL.

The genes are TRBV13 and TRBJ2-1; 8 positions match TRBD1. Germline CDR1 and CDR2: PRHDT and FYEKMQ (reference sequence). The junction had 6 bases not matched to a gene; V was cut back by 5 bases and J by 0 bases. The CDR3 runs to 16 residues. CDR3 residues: CASSPWDRSSYNEQFF. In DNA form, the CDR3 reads TGTGCCAGCAGCCCCTGGGACAGGAGCTCCTACAATGAGCAGTTCTTC. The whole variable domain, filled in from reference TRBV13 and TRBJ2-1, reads AAGVIQSPRHLIKEKRETATLKCYPIPRHDTVYWYQQGPGQDPQFLISFYEKMQSDKGSIPDRFSAQQFSDYHSELNMSSLELGDSALYFCASSPWDRSSYNEQFFGPGTRLTVL.

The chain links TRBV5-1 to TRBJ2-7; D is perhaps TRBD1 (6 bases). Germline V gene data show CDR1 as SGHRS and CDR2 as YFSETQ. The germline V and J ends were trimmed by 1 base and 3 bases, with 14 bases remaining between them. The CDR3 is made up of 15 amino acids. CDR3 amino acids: CASSLFPTGSYEQYF. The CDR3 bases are TGCGCCAGCAGCTTGTTTCCGACAGGTAGCTACGAGCAGTACTTC.

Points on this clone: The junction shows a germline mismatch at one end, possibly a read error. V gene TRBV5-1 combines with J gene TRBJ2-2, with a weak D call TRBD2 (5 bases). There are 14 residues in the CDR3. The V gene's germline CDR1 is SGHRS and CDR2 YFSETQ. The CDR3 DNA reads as TGCGGCAGCCGCGGGCAGTCGAACACCGGGGAGCTGTTTTTT. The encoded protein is CGSRGQSNTGELFF. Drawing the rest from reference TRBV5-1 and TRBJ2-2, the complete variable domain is KAGVTQTPRYLIKTRGQQVTLSCSPISGHRSVSWYQQTPGQGLQFLFEYFSETQRNKGNFPGRFSGRQFSNSRSEMNVSTLELGDSALYLCGSRGQSNTGELFFGEGSRLTVL.

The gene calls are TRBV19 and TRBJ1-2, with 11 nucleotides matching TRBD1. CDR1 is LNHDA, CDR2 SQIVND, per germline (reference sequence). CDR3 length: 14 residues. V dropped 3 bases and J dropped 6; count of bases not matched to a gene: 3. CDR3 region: CASSIGQGADGYTF. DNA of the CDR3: TGTGCCAGTAGTATTGGACAGGGGGCGGATGGCTACACCTTC.

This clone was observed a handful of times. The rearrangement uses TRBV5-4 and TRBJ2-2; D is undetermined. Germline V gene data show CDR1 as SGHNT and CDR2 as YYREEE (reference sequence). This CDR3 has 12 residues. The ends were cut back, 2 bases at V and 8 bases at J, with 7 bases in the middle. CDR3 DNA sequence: TGTGCCAGCAGCTTCCTTGAGGGGGAGCTGTTTTTT. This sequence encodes CASSFLEGELFF.

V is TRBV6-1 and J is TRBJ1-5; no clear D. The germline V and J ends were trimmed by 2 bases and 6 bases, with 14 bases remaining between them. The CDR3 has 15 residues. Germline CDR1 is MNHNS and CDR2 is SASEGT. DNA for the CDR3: TGTGCCAGCAGTGAAATTGGGGTGGGAGGTCAGCCCCAGCATTTT. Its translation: CASSEIGVGGQPQHF.

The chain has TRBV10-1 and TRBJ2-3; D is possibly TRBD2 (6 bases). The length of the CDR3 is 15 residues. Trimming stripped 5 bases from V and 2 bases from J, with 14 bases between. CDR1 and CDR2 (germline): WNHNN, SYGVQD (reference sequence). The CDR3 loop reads CASSIQAGFTDTQYF. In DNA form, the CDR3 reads TGCGCCAGCAGTATTCAGGCGGGATTCACAGATACGCAGTATTTT.

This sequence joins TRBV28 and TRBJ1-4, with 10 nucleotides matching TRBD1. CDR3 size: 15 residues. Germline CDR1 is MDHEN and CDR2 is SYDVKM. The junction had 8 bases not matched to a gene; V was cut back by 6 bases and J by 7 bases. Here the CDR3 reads CASSPSGQGSEKLFF. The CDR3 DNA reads TGTGCCAGCAGCCCGTCGGGACAGGGGAGTGAAAAACTGTTTTTT.

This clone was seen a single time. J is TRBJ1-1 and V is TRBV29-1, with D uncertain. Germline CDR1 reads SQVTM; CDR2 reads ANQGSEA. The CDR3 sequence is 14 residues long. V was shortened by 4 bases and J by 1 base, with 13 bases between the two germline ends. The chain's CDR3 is CSVVGERRNTEAFF. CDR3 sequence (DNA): TGCAGCGTTGTTGGGGAGAGGAGGAACACTGAAGCTTTCTTT.

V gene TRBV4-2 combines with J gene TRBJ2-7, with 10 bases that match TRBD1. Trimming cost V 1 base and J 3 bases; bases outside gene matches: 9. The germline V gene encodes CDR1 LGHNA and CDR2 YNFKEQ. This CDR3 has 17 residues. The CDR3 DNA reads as TGTGCCAGCAGCCAAGTGATCCGGGACAGGGGATTCTACGAGCAGTACTTC. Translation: CASSQVIRDRGFYEQYF.

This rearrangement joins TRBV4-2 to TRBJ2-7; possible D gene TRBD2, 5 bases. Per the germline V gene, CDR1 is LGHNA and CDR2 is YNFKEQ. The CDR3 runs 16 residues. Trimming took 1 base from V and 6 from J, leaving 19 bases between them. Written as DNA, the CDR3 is TGTGCCAGCAGCCAAGCTTCTAGCCAGAGCAGGACCGAGCAGTACTTC. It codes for CASSQASSQSRTEQYF.

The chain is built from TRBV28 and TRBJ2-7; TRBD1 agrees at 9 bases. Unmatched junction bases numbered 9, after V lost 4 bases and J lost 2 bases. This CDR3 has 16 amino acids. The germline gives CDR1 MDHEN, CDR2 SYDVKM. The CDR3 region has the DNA TGTGCCAGCAGTTGGGGTTACAGGGGGCAGACCTACGAGCAGTACTTC. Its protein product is CASSWGYRGQTYEQYF.

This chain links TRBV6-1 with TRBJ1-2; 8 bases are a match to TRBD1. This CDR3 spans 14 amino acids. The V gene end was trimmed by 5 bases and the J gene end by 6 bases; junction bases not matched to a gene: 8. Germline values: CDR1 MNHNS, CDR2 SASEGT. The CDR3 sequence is CASSLTGGSDGYTF. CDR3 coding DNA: TGTGCCAGCAGTCTTACAGGGGGGAGCGATGGCTACACCTTC.

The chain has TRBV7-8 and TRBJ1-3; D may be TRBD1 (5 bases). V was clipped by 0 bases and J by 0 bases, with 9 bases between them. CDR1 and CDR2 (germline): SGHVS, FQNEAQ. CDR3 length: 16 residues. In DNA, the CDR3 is TGTGCCAGCAGCTTAGCGCAGGGATACTCTGGAAACACCATATATTTT. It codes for CASSLAQGYSGNTIYF.

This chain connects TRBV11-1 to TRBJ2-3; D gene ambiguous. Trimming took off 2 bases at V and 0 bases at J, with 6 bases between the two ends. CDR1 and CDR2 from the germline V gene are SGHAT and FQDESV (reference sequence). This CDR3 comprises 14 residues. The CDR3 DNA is TGTGCCAGCAGCTTAAGCCCCAGCACAGATACGCAGTATTTT. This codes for CASSLSPSTDTQYF. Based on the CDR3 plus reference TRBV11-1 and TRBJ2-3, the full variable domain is EAEVAQSPRYKITEKSQAVAFWCDPISGHATLYWYRQILGQGPELLVQFQDESVVDDSQLPKDRFSAERLKGVDSTLKIQPAELGDSAMYLCASSLSPSTDTQYFGPGTRLTVL.

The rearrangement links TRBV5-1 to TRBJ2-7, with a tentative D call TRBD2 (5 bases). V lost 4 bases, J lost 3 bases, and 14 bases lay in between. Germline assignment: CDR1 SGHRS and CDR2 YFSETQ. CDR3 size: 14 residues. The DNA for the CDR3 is TGCGCCAGCAGCGATGGAGTCGGGGACTACGAGCAGTACTTC. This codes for CASSDGVGDYEQYF.

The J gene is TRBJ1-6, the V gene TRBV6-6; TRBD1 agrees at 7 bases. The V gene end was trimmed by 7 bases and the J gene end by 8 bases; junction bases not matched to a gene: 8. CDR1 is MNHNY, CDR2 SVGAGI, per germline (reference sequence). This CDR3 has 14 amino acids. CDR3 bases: TGTGCCAGCAACATCCGGGACAGCGATTCACCCCTCCACTTT. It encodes CASNIRDSDSPLHF.

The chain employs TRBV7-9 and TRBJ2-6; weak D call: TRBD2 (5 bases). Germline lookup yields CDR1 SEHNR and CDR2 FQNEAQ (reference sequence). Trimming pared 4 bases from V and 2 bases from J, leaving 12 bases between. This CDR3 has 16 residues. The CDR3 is CASSSRERAGANVLTF. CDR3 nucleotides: TGTGCCAGCAGCTCCAGAGAGAGGGCTGGGGCCAACGTCCTGACTTTC.

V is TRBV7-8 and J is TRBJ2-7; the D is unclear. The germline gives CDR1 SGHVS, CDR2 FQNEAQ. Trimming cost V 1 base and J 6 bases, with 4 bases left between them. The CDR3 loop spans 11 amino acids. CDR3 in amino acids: CASSLVLEQYF. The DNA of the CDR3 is TGTGCCAGCAGCTTAGTACTCGAGCAGTACTTC.

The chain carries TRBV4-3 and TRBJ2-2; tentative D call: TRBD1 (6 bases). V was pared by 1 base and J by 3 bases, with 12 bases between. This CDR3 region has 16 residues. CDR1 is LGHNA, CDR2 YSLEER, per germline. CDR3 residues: CASSQATGPDTGELFF. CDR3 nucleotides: TGCGCCAGCAGCCAAGCGACAGGCCCGGACACCGGGGAGCTGTTTTTT.

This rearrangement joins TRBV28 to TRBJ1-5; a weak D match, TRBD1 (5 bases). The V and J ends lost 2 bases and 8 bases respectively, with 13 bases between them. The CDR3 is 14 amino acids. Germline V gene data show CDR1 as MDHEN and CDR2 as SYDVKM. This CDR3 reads CASSLIQGGEPQHF. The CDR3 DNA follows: TGTGCCAGCAGTTTAATTCAGGGTGGTGAGCCCCAGCATTTT.

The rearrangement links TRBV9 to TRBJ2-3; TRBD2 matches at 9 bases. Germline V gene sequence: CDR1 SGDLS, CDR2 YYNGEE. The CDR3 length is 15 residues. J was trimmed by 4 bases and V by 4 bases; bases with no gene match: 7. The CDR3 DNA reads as TGTGCCAGCAGCCCCGGGACTAGCTTTTCAGATACGCAGTATTTT. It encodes CASSPGTSFSDTQYF.

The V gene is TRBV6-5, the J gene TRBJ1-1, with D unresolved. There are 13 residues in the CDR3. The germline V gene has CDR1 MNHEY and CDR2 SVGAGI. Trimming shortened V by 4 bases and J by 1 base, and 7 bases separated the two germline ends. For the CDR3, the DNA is TGTGCCAGCAGTTCGGTACCGAACACTGAAGCTTTCTTT. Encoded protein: CASSSVPNTEAFF.

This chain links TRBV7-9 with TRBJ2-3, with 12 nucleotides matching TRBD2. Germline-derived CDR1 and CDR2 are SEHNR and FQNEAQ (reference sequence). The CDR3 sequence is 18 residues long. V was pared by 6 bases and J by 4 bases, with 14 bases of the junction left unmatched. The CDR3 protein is CASRGGWTSGKLADTQYF. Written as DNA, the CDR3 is TGTGCCAGCAGAGGTGGCTGGACTAGCGGGAAATTGGCAGATACGCAGTATTTT.